The next 18 T cell receptor beta chains were all read from a single sample in a study of blood T cell repertoires in COVID-19. Data came from immunoSEQ multiplex PCR; TCRdb stores just in-frame clones and leaves some out. Of 100,000 to 150,000 clones listed, 85% to 90% were seen once; the top ten hold 18%. The sequenced sample was peripheral blood. Receptors were obtained from a man aged 45-65 years with active or convalescent COVID-19.

The chain couples TRBV7-9 to TRBJ2-3; 9 positions match TRBD1. Germline V gene lookup returns CDR1 SEHNR and CDR2 FQNEAQ (reference sequence). This CDR3 comprises 16 residues. The trim removed 5 bases at V and 2 bases at J, leaving 8 bases unmatched. CDR3 sequence: CASSHIDRGATDTQYF. The CDR3 nucleotides read TGTGCCAGCAGCCATATCGACAGGGGGGCCACAGATACGCAGTATTTT.

The rearrangement links TRBV2 to TRBJ1-1; D remains ambiguous. The length of the CDR3 is 14 residues. The V and J ends lost 6 bases and 0 bases respectively, with 11 bases between them. The germline CDR1 and CDR2 sequences are SNHLY and FYNNEI. As DNA, the CDR3 is TGTGCCAGCAGGGAGGGAACGGTGAACACTGAAGCTTTCTTT. Encoded protein: CASREGTVNTEAFF.

CDR3 sequence (DNA): TGCGCCAGCAGCCAAATGACCGGGTTCTCCTACGAGCAGTACTTC. It is translated as CASSQMTGFSYEQYF. J is TRBJ2-7 and V is TRBV4-1, with unresolved D. CDR3 size: 15 residues. The germline CDR1 and CDR2 sequences are MGHRA and YSYEKL. V shed 2 bases and J shed 0 bases, with 11 bases lying between them.

V usage is TRBV6-5 and J usage is TRBJ1-5, with a possible D match to TRBD1 (6 bases). Trimming cost V 5 bases and J 6 bases, with 17 bases left between them. CDR3 length equals 15 residues. Per germline, CDR1 MNHEY and CDR2 SVGAGI. The CDR3 sequence: CASSPVQGSRQPQHF. For the CDR3, the DNA is TGTGCCAGCAGTCCTGTTCAGGGGTCTCGTCAGCCCCAGCATTTT.

This clone was seen once. The gene calls are TRBV11-2 and TRBJ2-3; 8 nucleotides align to TRBD1. Germline assignment: CDR1 SGHAT and CDR2 FQNNGV. The CDR3 sequence is 15 residues long. The J segment lost 1 base and the V segment lost 3 bases, leaving 3 bases of the junction unmatched. The CDR3 bases are TGTGCCAGCAGCTTCTTACAGGGGGGCACAGATACGCAGTATTTT. Its protein is CASSFLQGGTDTQYF. Supplemented by reference TRBV11-2 and TRBJ2-3, the full variable domain reads EAGVAQSPRYKIIEKRQSVAFWCNPISGHATLYWYQQILGQGPKLLIQFQNNGVVDDSQLPKDRFSAERLKGVDSTLKIQPAKLEDSAVYLCASSFLQGGTDTQYFGPGTRLTVL.

This rearrangement joins TRBV7-2 to TRBJ2-1, with TRBD2 identical over 7 bases. The V gene end was trimmed by 4 bases and the J gene end by 6 bases; junction bases not matched to a gene: 12. There are 16 residues in the CDR3. Germline CDR1 SGHTA, CDR2 FQGNSA. CDR3 region: CASSSKRLAASNEQFF. DNA for the CDR3: TGTGCCAGCAGCTCAAAAAGACTAGCTGCTTCCAATGAGCAGTTCTTC.

This clone was recorded once. A read error may produce the germline difference seen at one junction end. V gene TRBV5-1 combines with J gene TRBJ2-7, with D possibly TRBD1 on 6 matching bases. This CDR3 comprises 16 residues. Looked up from germline, CDR1 is SGHRS and CDR2 is YFSETQ. CDR3 nucleotide sequence: TGCGCCAGCCGCTTCGCTGAGGGGGAAGGGCCCTACGAGCAGTACTTC. It specifies CASRFAEGEGPYEQYF.

The V and J genes are TRBV10-3 and TRBJ1-5; tentatively, D is TRBD1 (5 bases). Trimming removed 0 bases from V and 5 bases from J, with 14 bases in between. Germline CDR1 is ENHRY and CDR2 is SYGVKD. The CDR3 length is 16 residues. CDR3 DNA sequence: TGTGCCATCAGTGAGTCGGGTAGGGAAGGGGATCAGCCCCAGCATTTT. It yields the protein CAISESGREGDQPQHF.

In its sample, this clone was seen a few times. The V gene is TRBV27, the J gene TRBJ1-5, with 7 nucleotides matching TRBD1. V shed 5 bases and J 2 bases; nucleotides not matched to a gene: 3. The germline gives CDR1 MNHEY, CDR2 SMNVEV (reference sequence). The CDR3 is 14 amino acids. In DNA form, the CDR3 reads TGTGCCAGCAGTCAAACAGGGGGCAATCAGCCCCAGCATTTT. Its protein is CASSQTGGNQPQHF.

The CDR3 sequence: CASSDSTGGGETQYF. The CDR3 bases are TGCGCCAGCAGTGACTCGACAGGGGGCGGTGAGACCCAGTACTTC. V is TRBV10-1 and J is TRBJ2-5; 10 positions agree with TRBD1. Trimming removed 3 bases from V and 5 bases from J; junction bases left unmatched: 6. Per the germline V gene, CDR1 is WNHNN and CDR2 is SYGVQD (reference sequence). The CDR3 has 15 amino acids.

V usage is TRBV4-2 and J usage is TRBJ2-1; 9 positions agree with TRBD1. CDR1 and CDR2 (germline): LGHNA, YNFKEQ. The CDR3 is made up of 17 amino acids. J gave up 2 bases and V 2 bases, and 7 bases lay outside the gene matches. CDR3 in amino acids: CASSQRPTGGTYNEQFF. CDR3 sequence (DNA): TGTGCCAGCAGCCAAAGACCTACAGGGGGCACCTACAATGAGCAGTTCTTC.

V gene TRBV4-1 combines with J gene TRBJ1-4; 9 positions match TRBD1. The CDR3 loop spans 17 amino acids. Germline CDR1 is MGHRA and CDR2 is YSYEKL. After removal of 1 base from V and 8 bases from J, the junction contained 11 bases not matched to a gene. CDR3 sequence: CASSQGGGTGFSEKLFF. The CDR3 bases are TGCGCCAGCAGCCAAGGTGGGGGGACAGGGTTCAGCGAAAAACTGTTTTTT.

This rearrangement joins TRBV7-6 to TRBJ1-2; D unresolved. This CDR3 contains 19 residues. Germline-derived CDR1 and CDR2 are SGHVS and FNYEAQ. V shed 0 bases and J shed 4 bases, with 24 bases lying between them. As DNA, the CDR3 is TGTGCCAGCAGCTTAGCGACTGACCTAAACTGGAGAGGGAGCTATGGCTACACCTTC. This gives the protein CASSLATDLNWRGSYGYTF.

This chain connects TRBV10-2 to TRBJ2-7, with 8 bases aligning to TRBD1. Germline CDR1 and CDR2: WSHSY and SAAADI. The CDR3 consists of 14 residues. Losses at the gene ends were 2 bases for V and 3 bases for J; bases not matched to a gene: 3. The CDR3 spells CASSETGGIYEQYF. The CDR3 DNA reads TGCGCCAGCAGTGAGACAGGGGGAATCTACGAGCAGTACTTC.

The chain is built from TRBV19 and TRBJ2-2; D possibly corresponds to TRBD1 (5 bases). Trimming stripped 8 bases from V and 2 bases from J, with 12 bases between. CDR1 is LNHDA and CDR2 is SQIVND in the germline V gene (reference sequence). The CDR3 consists of 14 residues. The CDR3 protein is CASSAGLNTGELFF. For the CDR3, the DNA is TGTGCCAGTTCGGCAGGGCTTAACACCGGGGAGCTGTTTTTT.

This chain joins TRBV5-1 and TRBJ2-3, with 10 bases identical to TRBD2. This CDR3 is 21 amino acids long. Trimming removed 5 bases from V and 3 bases from J; junction bases left unmatched: 24. CDR1 SGHRS and CDR2 YFSETQ come from the germline V gene. CDR3 DNA sequence: TGCGCCAGCAGTCGTAAAGGGCCGGCTAGCGGGAGTAATCTTTGGACAGATACGCAGTATTTT. It translates to CASSRKGPASGSNLWTDTQYF.

The genes are TRBV29-1 and TRBJ2-5, with 8 bases fitting TRBD2. Germline values: CDR1 SQVTM, CDR2 ANQGSEA. The CDR3 totals 14 residues. After removal of 3 bases from V and 4 bases from J, the junction contained 7 bases not matched to a gene. In nucleotides, the CDR3 is TGCAGCGTTGAGGCGGGGGGATCGGGAGAGACCCAGTACTTC. Translation: CSVEAGGSGETQYF.

The V and J genes are TRBV5-1 and TRBJ2-7; 9 bases are shared with TRBD1. Germline-derived CDR1 and CDR2 are SGHRS and YFSETQ. This CDR3 has 15 residues. V lost 0 bases, J lost 4 bases, and 5 bases stayed unmatched. DNA for the CDR3: TGCGCCAGCAGCTTGGGGACAGGGGATGGGTACGAGCAGTACTTC. Translation gives CASSLGTGDGYEQYF.